A single sample is the source of the 5 T cell receptor beta chains below, sequenced in a study of shared clonotypes between healthy human individuals. Method: immunoSEQ multiplex PCR; TCRdb's copy keeps in-frame clones and lacks some. The table shows more than 1,200,000 clones, with 98% to 99% occurring only once. Sequencing was performed on naive CD4+ T cells sorted from blood. Subset specified: CD45RA+ positively selected. The receptors derive from a man under 40 in good health.

The chain combines TRBV19 with TRBJ2-2, with D perhaps TRBD1 or TRBD2 (5 bases each). The V end lost 10 bases, the J end lost 0 bases, and 12 bases lay between the germline ends. Germline V gene lookup returns CDR1 LNHDA and CDR2 SQIVND (reference sequence). This CDR3 is built from 14 residues. The CDR3 DNA reads as TGTGCCATAAAAAGAGGGGCGAACACCGGGGAGCTGTTTTTT. It encodes CAIKRGANTGELFF.

The chain employs TRBV7-6 and TRBJ2-7, with a possible D match to TRBD2 (5 bases). In germline, CDR1 is SGHVS, CDR2 FNYEAQ. V was trimmed by 1 base and J by 3 bases, leaving 10 bases between them. The length of the CDR3 is 14 residues. CDR3: CASSLGPGIYEQYF. CDR3 nucleotides: TGTGCCAGCAGCTTAGGGCCGGGGATCTACGAGCAGTACTTC.

V is TRBV7-9 and J is TRBJ2-2, with D perhaps TRBD1 or TRBD2 (6 bases each). The CDR3 has 18 amino acids. Germline CDR1 SEHNR, CDR2 FQNEAQ (reference sequence). Trimming stripped 4 bases from V and 6 bases from J, with 24 bases between. The DNA for the CDR3 is TGTGCCAGCAGCTCAACCGCGATGTTGGGGGGCTTTGCCGGGGAGCTGTTTTTT. It yields the protein CASSSTAMLGGFAGELFF.

This chain joins TRBV6-1 and TRBJ2-7; the D gene is possibly TRBD2 (6 bases). V was shortened by 7 bases and J by 9 bases, with 16 bases between the two germline ends. The CDR3 covers 12 residues. CDR1 and CDR2 from the germline V gene are MNHNS and SASEGT. CDR3 residues: CASNPPGLRQYF. In nucleotides, the CDR3 is TGTGCCAGCAATCCCCCGGGACTCCGGCAGTACTTC.

This chain uses TRBV5-8 with TRBJ2-3; 9 nucleotides align to TRBD2. The germline V gene has CDR1 SGHTS and CDR2 YDEGEE. CDR3 length equals 15 residues. Trimming at V came to 2 bases and at J to 4 bases, leaving 5 bases not matched to a gene. CDR3 coding DNA: TGTGCCAGCAGCTTTAGCGGGAGTAGATCAGATACGCAGTATTTT. The encoded protein is CASSFSGSRSDTQYF. The whole variable domain, filled in from reference TRBV5-8 and TRBJ2-3, reads EAGVTQSPTHLIKTRGQQATLRCSPISGHTSVYWYQQALGLGLQFLLWYDEGEERNRGNFPPRFSGRQFPNYSSELNVNALELEDSALYLCASSFSGSRSDTQYFGPGTRLTVL.